The subject of this entry is one T cell receptor beta chain. Its antigen is undetermined. Libraries were prepared by immunoSEQ multiplex PCR; TCRdb keeps only in-frame clonotypes and omits some of them. The sample includes 100,000 to 120,000 clones, 81% of them seen just once. The data stem from a study of T cell responses to AZD1222 COVID-19 vaccine. General study findings and limits: Elevations in Spike-specific TCR breadth and depth followed administration of two AZD1222 doses. A reported finding is that nearly half of spike-specific TCRs target unmutated variant regions.

This CDR3 has 18 amino acids. Trimming took 3 bases from V and 0 from J; bases not matched to a gene: 11. In germline, CDR1 is MNHEY, CDR2 SMNVEV (reference sequence). The chain employs TRBV27 and TRBJ2-5, with 9 bases fitting TRBD2. The receptor was derived from an adult in good health. Material: peripheral blood, obtained on day 0 of AZD1222 vaccination. The CDR3: CASSFHSPSGAYQETQYF. The CDR3 nucleotides read TGTGCCAGCAGTTTCCATTCCCCTAGCGGGGCGTACCAAGAGACCCAGTACTTC.